This T cell receptor (beta chain) was sequenced for a study of blood T cell repertoires in COVID-19. As for the study in general: Acute-phase and convalescent COVID-19 samples originated in the United States, Italy and Spain. PBMCs, B-cell-depleted T cells, or T cells provided the cDNA or gDNA that made up the material.

TCRdb's copy holds only in-frame clones and misses some; the assay was immunoSEQ multiplex PCR. The sample holds roughly 190,000 clones, around 90% seen once. In its sample, this clone was seen a few times. Enrollees, about 18 to 90 years old, lived in approximately 25 US areas. This clonotype was sampled from a woman aged 25 to 39 who had recovered from COVID-19. The sequencing sample was made of PBMCs or T cells enriched from blood (not recorded which).

CDR3 loop: CASSLVGGNYGYTF. The CDR3 DNA is TGTGCCAGCAGCTTAGTAGGGGGTAACTATGGCTACACCTTC. This sequence joins TRBV7-9 and TRBJ1-2; possible D gene TRBD1, 6 bases. The CDR3 runs 14 residues. Germline CDR1 is SEHNR and CDR2 is FQNEAQ (reference sequence). Trimming left V 1 base short and J 1 base short, with 7 bases between.